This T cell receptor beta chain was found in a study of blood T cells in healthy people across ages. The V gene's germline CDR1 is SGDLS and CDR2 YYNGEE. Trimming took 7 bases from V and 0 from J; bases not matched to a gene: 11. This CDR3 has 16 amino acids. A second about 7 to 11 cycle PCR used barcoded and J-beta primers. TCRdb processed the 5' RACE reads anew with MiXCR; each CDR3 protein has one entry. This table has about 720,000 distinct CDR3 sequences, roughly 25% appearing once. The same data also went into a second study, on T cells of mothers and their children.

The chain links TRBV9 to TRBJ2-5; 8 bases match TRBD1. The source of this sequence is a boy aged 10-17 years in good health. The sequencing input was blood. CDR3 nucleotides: TGTGCCAGCCGCACTCACAGGGGGACCTACCAAGAGACCCAGTACTTC. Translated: CASRTHRGTYQETQYF.